This TCR beta chain originates from a study of shared clonotypes between healthy human individuals. Study background: The study enrolled two women and three men aged 18 to 49.

Libraries were prepared by immunoSEQ multiplex PCR; TCRdb keeps only in-frame clonotypes and omits some of them. Among just over 2,000,000 clones, 95% were seen once, and the ten largest hold 0.1% to 0.15%. Germline V gene lookup returns CDR1 MNHNS and CDR2 SASEGT. With 5 bases clipped from V and 0 bases from J, the junction kept 4 bases outside the gene matches. The CDR3 is 15 residues long. This chain connects TRBV6-1 to TRBJ2-1, with TRBD1 matching over 7 bases. The material sequenced was naive CD4+ T cells sorted from blood. Subset reported: CD45RA+ positively selected. The source is a man aged 18-30 years in good health. The CDR3 DNA is TGTGCCAGCAGTTTGGGACAGAGCTCCTACAATGAGCAGTTCTTC. It is translated as CASSLGQSSYNEQFF.